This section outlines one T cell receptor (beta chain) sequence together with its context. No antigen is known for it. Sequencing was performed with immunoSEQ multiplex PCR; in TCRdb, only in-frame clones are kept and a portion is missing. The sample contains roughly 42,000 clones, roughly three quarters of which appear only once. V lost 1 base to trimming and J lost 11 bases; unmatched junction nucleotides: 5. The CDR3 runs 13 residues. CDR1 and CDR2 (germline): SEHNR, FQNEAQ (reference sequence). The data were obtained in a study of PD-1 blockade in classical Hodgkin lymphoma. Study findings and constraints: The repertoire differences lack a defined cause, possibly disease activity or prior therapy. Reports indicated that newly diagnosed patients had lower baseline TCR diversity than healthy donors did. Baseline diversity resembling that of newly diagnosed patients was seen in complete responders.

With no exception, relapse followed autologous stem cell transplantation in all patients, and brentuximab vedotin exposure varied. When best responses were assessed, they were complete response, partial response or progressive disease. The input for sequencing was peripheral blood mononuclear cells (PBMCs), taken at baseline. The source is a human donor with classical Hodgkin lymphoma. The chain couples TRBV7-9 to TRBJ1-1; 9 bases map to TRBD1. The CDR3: CASSLETGGKAFF. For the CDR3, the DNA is TGTGCCAGCAGCTTAGAAACAGGGGGCAAGGCTTTCTTT.